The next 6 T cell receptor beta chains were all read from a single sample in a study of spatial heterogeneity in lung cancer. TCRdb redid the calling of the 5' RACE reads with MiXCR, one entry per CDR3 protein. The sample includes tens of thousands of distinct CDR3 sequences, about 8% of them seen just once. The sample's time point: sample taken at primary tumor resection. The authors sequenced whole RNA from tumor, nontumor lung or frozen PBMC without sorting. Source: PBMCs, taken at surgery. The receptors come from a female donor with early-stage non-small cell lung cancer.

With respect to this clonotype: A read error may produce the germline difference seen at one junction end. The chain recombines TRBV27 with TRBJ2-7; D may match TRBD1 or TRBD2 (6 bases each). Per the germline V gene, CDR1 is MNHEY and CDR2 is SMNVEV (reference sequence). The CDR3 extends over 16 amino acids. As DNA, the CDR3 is TGTGCCGGCAGTCCCGGAGGGGGGAGAATCTTCTACGAGCAGTACTTC. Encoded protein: CAGSPGGGRIFYEQYF.

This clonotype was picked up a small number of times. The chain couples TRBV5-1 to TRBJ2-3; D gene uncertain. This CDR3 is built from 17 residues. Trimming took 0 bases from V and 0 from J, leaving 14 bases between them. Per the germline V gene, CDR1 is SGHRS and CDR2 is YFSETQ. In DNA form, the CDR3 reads TGCGCCAGCAGCTTGGGGAGCAGCCTTTCTAGCACAGATACGCAGTATTTT. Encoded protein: CASSLGSSLSSTDTQYF.

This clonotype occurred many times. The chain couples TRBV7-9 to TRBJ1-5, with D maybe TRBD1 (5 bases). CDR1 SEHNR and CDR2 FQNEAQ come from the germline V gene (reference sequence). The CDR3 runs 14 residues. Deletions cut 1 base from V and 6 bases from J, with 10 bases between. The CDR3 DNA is TGTGCCAGCAGCTTAGGGGGAGGGGTTCAGCCCCAGCATTTT. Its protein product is CASSLGGGVQPQHF. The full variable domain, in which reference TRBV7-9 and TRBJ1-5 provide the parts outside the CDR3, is DTGVSQNPRHKITKRGQNVTFRCDPISEHNRLYWYRQTLGQGPEFLTYFQNEAQLEKSRLLSDRFSAERPKGSFSTLEIQRTEQGDSAMYLCASSLGGGVQPQHFGDGTRLSIL.

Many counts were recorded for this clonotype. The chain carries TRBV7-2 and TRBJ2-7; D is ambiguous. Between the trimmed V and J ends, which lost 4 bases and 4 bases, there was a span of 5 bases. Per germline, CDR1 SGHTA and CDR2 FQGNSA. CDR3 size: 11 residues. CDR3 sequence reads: CASSSMYEQYV. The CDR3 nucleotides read TGTGCCAGCAGCTCGATGTACGAGCAGTACGTC.

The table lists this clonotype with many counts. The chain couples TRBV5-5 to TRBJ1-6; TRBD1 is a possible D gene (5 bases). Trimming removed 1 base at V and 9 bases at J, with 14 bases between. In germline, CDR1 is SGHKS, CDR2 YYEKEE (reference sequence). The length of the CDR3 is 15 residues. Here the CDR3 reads CASSLNPAGSSPLHF. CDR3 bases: TGTGCCAGCAGCTTGAATCCGGCAGGGAGTTCACCCCTCCACTTT.

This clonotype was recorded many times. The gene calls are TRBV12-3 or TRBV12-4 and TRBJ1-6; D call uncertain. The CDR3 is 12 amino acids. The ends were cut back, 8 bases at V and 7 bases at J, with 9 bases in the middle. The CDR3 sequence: CASGRGNSPLHF. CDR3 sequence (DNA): TGTGCCAGCGGGCGAGGAAATTCACCCCTCCACTTT.